These T cell receptor beta chains were read from a single sample in a study of CD8 T cells in Susac syndrome. TCRdb analysed the immunoSEQ multiplex PCR reads with MiXCR anew, one entry per CDR3 protein. The sample lists 330,000 or so distinct CDR3 sequences, 65% to 90% occurring once. The sample taken for sequencing was CD8+ T cells from PBMCs. These receptors were collected from a human donor with multiple sclerosis. The CDR3 runs from the conserved cysteine through the conserved F or W.

V	J	CDR3
TRBV6-2/TRBV6-3	TRBJ2-6	CASSYDRAAGANVLTF
TRBV7-9	TRBJ1-4	CASSSPTDRDNEKLFF
TRBV14	TRBJ1-2	CASSQDLDIYYGYTF
TRBV7-2	TRBJ2-6	CASSPLRAYGANVLTF
TRBV28	TRBJ2-7	CASSLWDSYEQYF
TRBV7-2	TRBJ1-1	CASSPTWKLNTEAFF
TRBV18	TRBJ2-7	CASSQGHEQYF
TRBV12-3/TRBV12-4	TRBJ2-1	CASSSPNEQFF
TRBV6-5	TRBJ2-4	CASSYPPGGSNIQYF
TRBV25-1	TRBJ1-2	CASSDWDRETNYGYTF
TRBV6-5	TRBJ2-1	CASSLAGLTYEQFF
TRBV29-1	TRBJ2-1	CSVDPSYNEQFF
TRBV5-1	TRBJ2-1	CASSLDYGLYNEQFF
TRBV4-1	TRBJ1-5	CASSQGSGVHLQPQHF
TRBV5-8	TRBJ2-7	CASSLGTAHYEQYF
TRBV29-1	TRBJ2-7	CSVEESGRLASYEQYF
TRBV6-5	TRBJ1-4	CASSSVGQRDEKLFF
TRBV5-5	TRBJ2-3	CASSFSGSQPTDTQYF
TRBV7-2	TRBJ2-2	CASSLGGGGLFF
TRBV5-4	TRBJ1-4	CASSPGSRAQTNEKLFF
TRBV13	TRBJ2-7	CASSTLGYEQYF
TRBV27	TRBJ2-1	CASSFGTGTYNEQFF
TRBV12-3/TRBV12-4	TRBJ2-7	CASSKGQNYEQYF
TRBV7-9	TRBJ1-3	CASSRQTTGGKGNTIYF
TRBV27	TRBJ2-7	CASSLNPLGTLWSSYEQYF
TRBV20-1	TRBJ1-5	CSARDSGWGASNQPQHF
TRBV4-3	TRBJ2-7	CASSFAPSSGEQYF
TRBV27	TRBJ2-2	CASSSLWDRGPVGELFF
TRBV29-1	TRBJ2-2	CSVAGTLNANTGELFF
TRBV20-1	TRBJ2-7	CSARPGQGYEQYF
TRBV29-1	TRBJ2-1	CSVEDPLGHNEQFF
TRBV6-1	TRBJ2-7	CASSELDTGYEQYF
TRBV7-9	TRBJ2-7	CASSPTGTGTYEQYF
TRBV12-3/TRBV12-4	TRBJ2-7	CASSWVLRYF
TRBV4-2	TRBJ2-7	CASSQDGTPEQYF
TRBV4-3	TRBJ1-1	CASSQDLASGSLGTEAFF
TRBV5-5	TRBJ2-5	CASSLAGYETQYF
TRBV18	TRBJ2-7	CASRSGRTYEQYF
TRBV6-2/TRBV6-3	TRBJ1-5	CASSYGGSQPQHF
TRBV18	TRBJ1-2	CASSPTASGPDGYTF
TRBV7-9	TRBJ2-7	CASRDSGTARYEQYF
TRBV6-4	TRBJ2-2	CASSVYLVPNTGELFF
TRBV7-9	TRBJ1-5	CASSSRGYGQPQHF
TRBV19	TRBJ2-1	CASSIVASNYNEQFF
TRBV6-2/TRBV6-3	TRBJ1-5	CASKPQPLQPQHF
TRBV11-2	TRBJ1-2	CASSLGTGGIANYGYTF
TRBV27	TRBJ1-3	CASSPGQEINTIYF
TRBV27	TRBJ2-3	CASSPLGETLHTDTQYF
TRBV7-2	TRBJ2-3	CASSLDRWAAHTQYF
TRBV4-1	TRBJ1-1	CASSRYTAGYTEAFF
TRBV11-2	TRBJ2-2	CASSLDPSGRADTGELFF
TRBV7-3	TRBJ2-1	CASSELAGVDNEQFF
TRBV28	TRBJ2-1	CASSLLRNEQFF
TRBV20-1	TRBJ2-7	CSARAGSLARLSYEQYF
TRBV6-5	TRBJ1-1	CASSYFAGWNTEAFF
TRBV4-1	TRBJ1-1	CASSHSGSGTEAFF
TRBV28	TRBJ2-2	CASSWTGITGELFF
TRBV12-3/TRBV12-4	TRBJ1-2	CASSLSSSHSACTF
TRBV29-1	TRBJ2-2	CSVEVLSNTGELFF